Each of the 18 T cell receptor beta chains below was sequenced from the same sample in a study of PD-L1 blockade in urothelial cancer. TCRdb keeps only in-frame clones here, not all; method: immunoSEQ multiplex PCR. This table holds about 80,000 clones, around 87% found once. The sample was PBMCs, taken around atezolizumab (anti-PD-L1) treatment. The receptors were gathered from a woman between 65 and 79 years old with urothelial cancer.

This clone was seen only a few times. This rearrangement joins TRBV5-6 to TRBJ1-5, with TRBD1 identical over 7 bases. V gave up 2 bases and J gave up 4 bases; unmatched junction bases: 3. This CDR3 contains 14 residues. Per the germline V gene, CDR1 is SGHDT and CDR2 is YYEEEE. The DNA for the CDR3 is TGTGCCAGCAGCTTCGGGACAGTTAATCAGCCCCAGCATTTT. Translated, it gives CASSFGTVNQPQHF.

This chain joins TRBV10-3 and TRBJ1-2; a weak D match, TRBD1 (5 bases). The CDR3 has 13 amino acids. The V gene's germline CDR1 is ENHRY and CDR2 SYGVKD. The V and J ends lost 0 bases and 4 bases respectively, with 6 bases between them. CDR3 residues: CAISESDSYGYTF. The DNA for the CDR3 is TGTGCCATCAGTGAGTCTGACAGCTATGGCTACACCTTC.

This sequence joins TRBV27 and TRBJ2-5; tentatively, D is TRBD2 (5 bases). In germline, CDR1 is MNHEY, CDR2 SMNVEV (reference sequence). The CDR3 loop spans 16 amino acids. V was shortened by 0 bases and J by 1 base, with 12 bases between the two germline ends. The CDR3 region has the DNA TGTGCCAGCAGTTTATCGCGGCGGGTCCCCCAAGAGACCCAGTACTTC. Translating it yields CASSLSRRVPQETQYF.

The rearrangement joins TRBV30 to TRBJ1-2; 9 nucleotides agree with TRBD1. CDR1 and CDR2 (germline): GTSNPN, SVGIG (reference sequence). The CDR3 covers 14 residues. V lost 3 bases, J lost 6 bases, and 8 bases stayed unmatched. The CDR3 coding sequence is TGTGCCTGGAGCCTACAGGGGGCAGAAAATGGCTACACCTTC. Residues: CAWSLQGAENGYTF.

J is TRBJ2-1 and V is TRBV5-4; 11 bases agree with TRBD1. J lost 6 bases, V lost 4 bases, and 6 bases had no gene match. The CDR3 is 15 amino acids. The germline gives CDR1 SGHNT, CDR2 YYREEE (reference sequence). The CDR3 DNA is TGTGCCAGCAGCCCAGGACAGGGGGCTGTCAATGAGCAGTTCTTC. Amino acids: CASSPGQGAVNEQFF.

This clone came up once. The chain links TRBV5-1 to TRBJ1-1; TRBD1 agrees at 12 bases. This CDR3 region has 17 residues. The germline CDR1 and CDR2 sequences are SGHRS and YFSETQ. With V trimmed by 0 bases and J by 0 bases, 3 bases remained unmatched. The CDR3 sequence: CASSLAGTGGLNTEAFF. The CDR3 coding sequence is TGCGCCAGCAGCTTGGCCGGGACAGGGGGCCTGAACACTGAAGCTTTCTTT.

A few counts support this clone. The CDR3 loop is CASSNSQDNEKLFF. The DNA for the CDR3 is TGTGCCAGCAGTAACTCGCAGGATAATGAAAAACTGTTTTTT. The gene calls are TRBV28 and TRBJ1-4, with D unresolved. CDR1 and CDR2 (germline): MDHEN, SYDVKM. The CDR3 length is 14 residues. Trimming took off 5 bases at V and 4 bases at J, with 11 bases between the two ends. The complete variable domain, with remaining parts taken from reference TRBV28 and TRBJ1-4, reads DVKVTQSSRYLVKRTGEKVFLECVQDMDHENMFWYRQDPGLGLRLIYFSYDVKMKEKGDIPEGYSVSREKKERFSLILESASTNQTSMYLCASSNSQDNEKLFFGSGTQLSVL.

V and J are TRBV30 and TRBJ1-2; the D is unclear. From germline, CDR1 is GTSNPN and CDR2 SVGIG (reference sequence). V was clipped by 0 bases and J by 2 bases, with 7 bases between them. This CDR3 is 13 amino acids long. As DNA, the CDR3 is TGTGCCTGGAGTGTGTCCGTAAACTATGGCTACACCTTC. Amino acid sequence: CAWSVSVNYGYTF.

The rearrangement joins TRBV5-6 to TRBJ2-3; 8 nucleotides match TRBD2. The V gene end was trimmed by 4 bases and the J gene end by 2 bases; junction bases not matched to a gene: 3. The CDR3 runs to 14 residues. Looked up from germline, CDR1 is SGHDT and CDR2 is YYEEEE. The CDR3 reads CASSPGGDTDTQYF. Here the CDR3 DNA reads TGTGCCAGCAGCCCGGGGGGGGACACAGATACGCAGTATTTT.

J is TRBJ2-2 and V is TRBV9; unclear D gene. CDR1 SGDLS and CDR2 YYNGEE come from the germline V gene. CDR3 length: 16 amino acids. V lost 1 base to trimming and J lost 1 base, with 11 bases between them. The CDR3, as DNA: TGTGCCAGCAGCGTAATCGGAGAGAGGAACACCGGGGAGCTGTTTTTT. Its protein product is CASSVIGERNTGELFF.

The V and J genes are TRBV6-6 and TRBJ1-4; 7 positions agree with TRBD1. Germline-derived CDR1 and CDR2 are MNHNY and SVGAGI (reference sequence). The CDR3 spans 14 residues. J gave up 5 bases and V 7 bases, and 7 bases lay outside the gene matches. The CDR3 DNA sequence: TGTGCCAGCACCGCGACAGGGCGAAATGAAAAACTGTTTTTT. Encoded protein: CASTATGRNEKLFF.

This chain joins TRBV19 and TRBJ2-1, with 13 bases identical to TRBD2. This CDR3 has 15 amino acids. Germline V gene lookup returns CDR1 LNHDA and CDR2 SQIVND (reference sequence). Germline trimming cut 6 bases from V and 15 bases from J; bases unmatched to any gene: 14. CDR3 sequence: CASSLTRGLAGQVFF. The CDR3 DNA sequence: TGTGCCAGTAGCCTAACGCGGGGACTAGCGGGACAGGTGTTCTTC.

The sample holds many counts of this clone. This sequence joins TRBV29-1 and TRBJ2-2; 13 positions match TRBD2. This CDR3 is 13 amino acids long. Trimming took 6 bases from V and 7 from J; bases not matched to a gene: 2. Germline V CDR1 and CDR2: SQVTM, ANQGSEA. The CDR3 here is CSVRTSGGGELFF. DNA of the CDR3: TGCAGCGTCCGGACTAGCGGGGGCGGGGAGCTGTTTTTT.

The chain employs TRBV29-1 and TRBJ1-3; the match to TRBD1 covers 9 bases. The CDR3 has 15 residues. The germline V gene has CDR1 SQVTM and CDR2 ANQGSEA. With V trimmed by 3 bases and J by 7 bases, 10 bases remained unmatched. This chain's CDR3 is CSVDFATGGDNTIYF. CDR3 nucleotides: TGCAGCGTTGATTTCGCGACAGGGGGAGACAACACCATATATTTT.

The rearrangement joins TRBV18 to TRBJ1-5; D ambiguous. Between the trimmed V and J ends, which lost 2 bases and 8 bases, there was a span of 10 bases. This CDR3 has 13 residues. Looked up from germline, CDR1 is KGHSH and CDR2 is LQKENI. Here the CDR3 reads CASSPGTREPQHF. Here the CDR3 DNA reads TGTGCCAGCTCACCAGGCACTAGGGAGCCCCAGCATTTT.

The chain links TRBV7-6 to TRBJ2-1; TRBD2 aligns across 15 bases. The trim removed 5 bases at V and 3 bases at J, leaving 11 bases unmatched. CDR3 length equals 19 residues. Looked up from germline, CDR1 is SGHVS and CDR2 is FNYEAQ. The CDR3 spells CASSRWTSGGEGGYNEQFF. As DNA, the CDR3 is TGTGCCAGCAGCCGTTGGACTAGCGGGGGGGAGGGTGGCTACAATGAGCAGTTCTTC. Filled out from reference TRBV7-6 and TRBJ2-1, the complete variable domain reads GAGVSQSPRYKVTKRGQDVALRCDPISGHVSLYWYRQALGQGPEFLTYFNYEAQQDKSGLPNDRFSAERPEGSISTLTIQRTEQRDSAMYRCASSRWTSGGEGGYNEQFFGPGTRLTVL.

The chain carries TRBV5-5 and TRBJ2-2; 8 bases are shared with TRBD1. The V gene end was trimmed by 0 bases and the J gene end by 6 bases; junction bases not matched to a gene: 7. This CDR3 is built from 16 residues. CDR1 and CDR2 (germline): SGHKS, YYEKEE (reference sequence). CDR3 sequence (DNA): TGTGCCAGCAGCTTGGTCGGACAGGGCGGGTCCGGGGAGCTGTTTTTT. Protein: CASSLVGQGGSGELFF.

The V gene is TRBV9, the J gene TRBJ1-1, with 8 bases matching TRBD1. V was clipped by 4 bases and J by 1 base; unmatched bases: 6. The CDR3 spans 15 residues. CDR1 is SGDLS, CDR2 YYNGEE, per germline. CDR3 bases: TGTGCCAGCAGCACCCCGACAGGGGAGAACACTGAAGCTTTCTTT. Translating it yields CASSTPTGENTEAFF.